This T cell receptor beta chain stems from a study of shared clonotypes between healthy human individuals. In the authors' methods: Without quality scores, immunoSEQ junctional reads could not be filtered like full-length reads. Measured with immunoSEQ multiplex PCR; TCRdb has only the in-frame clones, and not every one. The DNA gave D and trimming, while V, J and clone size come from that table. The sample carries under 2,500,000 clones, under 97% recorded once. Into CD45RA+ naive and CD45RA-negative memory subsets, the CD4+ cells were split. Per germline, CDR1 LGHNA and CDR2 YNFKEQ. The ends lost 2 bases at V and 6 bases at J; junction bases unmatched: 7. CDR3 length: 15 residues. Study-level findings and limits: The represented genetic and exposure-history diversity was limited by the small number of donors. Clonotypes not shared had lower generation probabilities than those common to all four donors.

On this clone itself: Its cognate antigen is unknown.

The source is a young man in good health. The chain links TRBV4-2 to TRBJ1-2; 9 nucleotides align to TRBD1. The sample comprised naive CD4+ T cells sorted from blood. Subset: CD45RA+ positively selected. CDR3 loop: CASSQTSGTGNGYTF. DNA of the CDR3: TGTGCCAGCAGCCAAACATCCGGGACAGGGAATGGCTACACCTTC.